What follows are 27 T cell receptor beta chains derived from one specimen sequenced in a study of blood T cell repertoires in COVID-19. Measured with immunoSEQ multiplex PCR; TCRdb has only the in-frame clones, and not every one. This sample carries roughly 250,000 clones, under 95% of them seen once, and the ten largest clones take 1.5% to 2%. The specimen was PBMCs or T cells enriched from blood (not recorded which). The receptors shown here come from a woman under 30 who had recovered from COVID-19.

The V gene is TRBV25-1, the J gene TRBJ1-2; 11 positions agree with TRBD1. Germline V lookup: CDR1 MGHDK, CDR2 SYGVNS. Losses at the gene ends were 2 bases for V and 8 bases for J; bases not matched to a gene: 7. This CDR3 has 15 residues. CDR3 nucleotides: TGTGCCAGCAGTGAAGGGGGGACAGGGGGAAGCGGCTACACCTTC. Its translation: CASSEGGTGGSGYTF.

The V gene is TRBV7-2, the J gene TRBJ1-2, with 10 positions matching TRBD1. V dropped 3 bases and J dropped 11; count of bases not matched to a gene: 6. The CDR3 is 13 amino acids. Germline CDR1 is SGHTA and CDR2 is FQGNSA. CDR3 amino acids: CASSFGDRGVYTF. The CDR3 DNA follows: TGTGCCAGCAGCTTCGGGGACAGGGGAGTGTACACCTTC.

This clone was observed once. The chain employs TRBV27 and TRBJ2-7, with 11 bases identical to TRBD2. Germline assignment: CDR1 MNHEY and CDR2 SMNVEV (reference sequence). The CDR3 spans 18 residues. The junction had 8 bases not matched to a gene; V was cut back by 1 base and J by 0 bases. CDR3 sequence reads: CASSLLWGLADSSYEQYF. The CDR3 bases are TGTGCCAGCAGTTTATTGTGGGGACTAGCGGATAGCTCCTACGAGCAGTACTTC.

The V and J genes are TRBV4-3 and TRBJ2-6; D not certain. The length of the CDR3 is 16 residues. Germline lookup yields CDR1 LGHNA and CDR2 YSLEER. Trimming cost V 0 bases and J 0 bases, with 6 bases left between them. For the CDR3, the DNA is TGCGCCAGCAGCCAAGATGGCAGCTCTGGGGCCAACGTCCTGACTTTC. Encoded protein: CASSQDGSSGANVLTF.

This chain joins TRBV2 and TRBJ2-4; 11 positions agree with TRBD1. This CDR3 contains 14 residues. Per germline, CDR1 SNHLY and CDR2 FYNNEI. The ends lost 3 bases at V and 7 bases at J; junction bases unmatched: 2. The CDR3 region has the DNA TGTGCCAGCAGTGAGGACAGGGGGCTGAACATTCAGTACTTC. Translation gives CASSEDRGLNIQYF.

The J gene is TRBJ2-3, the V gene TRBV5-4, with unresolved D. V was cut by 3 bases and J by 6 bases, with 8 bases left in between. There are 12 residues in the CDR3. CDR1 is SGHNT, CDR2 YYREEE, per germline (reference sequence). Here the CDR3 DNA reads TGTGCCAGCAGCTCAACGCGGGATACGCAGTATTTT. This sequence encodes CASSSTRDTQYF.

The rearrangement joins TRBV2 to TRBJ1-1; TRBD1 agrees at 7 bases. In germline, CDR1 is SNHLY, CDR2 FYNNEI. V gave up 9 bases and J gave up 5 bases; unmatched junction bases: 12. The CDR3 extends over 14 amino acids. The CDR3 coding sequence is TGTGCCAGTCCAAACAGGGGTAGTGGGACTGAAGCTTTCTTT. Its translation is CASPNRGSGTEAFF.

The V gene is TRBV10-3, the J gene TRBJ1-2; D possibly corresponds to TRBD1 (5 bases). Germline loops: CDR1 ENHRY, CDR2 SYGVKD. The CDR3 length is 15 residues. V was shortened by 5 bases and J by 0 bases, with 13 bases between the two germline ends. The CDR3 region is CAISSSQGSNYGYTF. In nucleotides, the CDR3 is TGTGCCATCAGTTCATCTCAGGGCTCTAACTATGGCTACACCTTC.

V gene TRBV4-1 combines with J gene TRBJ2-7; the match to TRBD1 covers 9 bases. There are 16 residues in the CDR3. CDR1 MGHRA and CDR2 YSYEKL come from the germline V gene. The ends lost 4 bases at V and 5 bases at J; junction bases unmatched: 12. CDR3 region: CASSLRPGTGSHEQYF. The CDR3, as DNA: TGCGCCAGCAGCCTTCGACCCGGGACAGGGAGCCACGAGCAGTACTTC.

This clone was detected a few times. The rearrangement uses TRBV5-6 and TRBJ1-5; TRBD1 matches 8 bases. CDR3 length equals 14 residues. Germline V CDR1 and CDR2: SGHDT, YYEEEE. Trimming at V came to 1 base and at J to 7 bases, leaving 4 bases not matched to a gene. The CDR3 DNA follows: TGTGCCAGCAGCTTGAGGGCAGGGGGCCAGCCCCAGCATTTT. The encoded protein is CASSLRAGGQPQHF.

The V gene is TRBV9, the J gene TRBJ1-2; no firm D call. Germline V gene sequence: CDR1 SGDLS, CDR2 YYNGEE. The CDR3 totals 12 residues. The V end was cut by 4 bases, the J end by 4 bases, with 8 bases between. The CDR3 bases are TGTGCCAGCAGCCGAGAGGCCTATGGCTACACCTTC. Translating it yields CASSREAYGYTF.

The CDR3 loop reads CASSLSFNNQPQHF. The CDR3 DNA is TGTGCCAGCAGTTTGAGTTTCAACAATCAGCCCCAGCATTTT. This sequence joins TRBV28 and TRBJ1-5, with D unclear. Germline CDR1 reads MDHEN; CDR2 reads SYDVKM. The CDR3 runs to 14 residues. The ends were cut back, 3 bases at V and 3 bases at J, with 9 bases in the middle.

The chain carries TRBV6-5 and TRBJ2-1, with 8 bases identical to TRBD2. The germline V gene has CDR1 MNHEY and CDR2 SVGAGI. Trimming took 7 bases from V and 9 from J; bases not matched to a gene: 11. This CDR3 has 14 amino acids. This chain's CDR3 is CASMRGEYSGEQFF. The CDR3, as DNA: TGTGCCAGCATGCGGGGGGAATATTCTGGTGAGCAGTTCTTC.

The chain recombines TRBV7-2 with TRBJ1-1, with a tentative D call TRBD1 (5 bases). The CDR3 loop spans 15 amino acids. Trimming took 5 bases from V and 4 from J, leaving 17 bases between them. The V gene's germline CDR1 is SGHTA and CDR2 FQGNSA. The chain's CDR3 is CASSLSGGWVTEAFF. In DNA, the CDR3 is TGTGCCAGCAGCCTAAGCGGGGGTTGGGTCACTGAAGCTTTCTTT.

This clone appeared a single time. CDR3 region: CASSWRLGSYEQYF. Here the CDR3 DNA reads TGTGCCAGCAGCTGGAGGTTAGGCTCCTACGAGCAGTACTTC. The rearrangement uses TRBV5-5 and TRBJ2-7, with a possible D match to TRBD2 (5 bases). This CDR3 region has 14 residues. The V gene's germline CDR1 is SGHKS and CDR2 YYEKEE (reference sequence). V lost 3 bases, J lost 0 bases, and 10 bases lay in between.

V and J are TRBV11-3 and TRBJ1-1, with unresolved D. Germline CDR1 is SGHNT and CDR2 is YENEEA. Trimming pared 4 bases from V and 0 bases from J, leaving 6 bases between. The CDR3 is made up of 13 amino acids. The CDR3 loop reads CASSSGVNTEAFF. CDR3 coding DNA: TGTGCCAGCAGCTCCGGAGTGAACACTGAAGCTTTCTTT.

V usage is TRBV11-3 and J usage is TRBJ1-1; 7 bases are shared with TRBD1. The CDR3 is 13 amino acids. The germline gives CDR1 SGHNT, CDR2 YENEEA. The trim removed 7 bases at V and 8 bases at J, leaving 10 bases unmatched. The CDR3, as DNA: TGTGCCAGCACTAGACCCCCGACAGGGGAAGCTTTCTTT. Amino acids: CASTRPPTGEAFF.

The CDR3 coding sequence is TGTGCCAGCAGCCCACGGACTAGCGGGAGAACAGATACGCAGTATTTT. Its protein is CASSPRTSGRTDTQYF. The genes are TRBV7-8 and TRBJ2-3, with TRBD2 identical over 13 bases. Germline V gene data show CDR1 as SGHVS and CDR2 as FQNEAQ. Germline trimming cut 5 bases from V and 3 bases from J; bases unmatched to any gene: 5. The CDR3 contains 16 residues.

The V and J genes are TRBV7-2 and TRBJ1-1; D perhaps matches TRBD1 (6 bases). Germline V gene data show CDR1 as SGHTA and CDR2 as FQGNSA. The CDR3 totals 14 residues. V gave up 5 bases and J gave up 1 base, with 11 bases separating them. The CDR3 reads CASSPRTENTEAFF. The CDR3, as DNA: TGTGCCAGCAGCCCACGGACAGAGAACACTGAAGCTTTCTTT.

This clone was seen once. The chain employs TRBV19 and TRBJ1-2; 8 bases are shared with TRBD1. Trimming removed 4 bases from V and 4 bases from J; junction bases left unmatched: 5. This CDR3 contains 14 residues. Germline CDR1 is LNHDA and CDR2 is SQIVND (reference sequence). CDR3 in DNA: TGTGCCAGTAGTAGCGGACAGGGCCTCTATGGCTACACCTTC. This encodes CASSSGQGLYGYTF.

This chain uses TRBV7-3 with TRBJ1-2; 8 bases are a match to TRBD1. The germline V gene encodes CDR1 SGHTA and CDR2 FQGTGA. CDR3 length equals 15 residues. J lost 5 bases, V lost 4 bases, and 9 bases had no gene match. In DNA, the CDR3 is TGTGCCAGCAGCTCGGTGGGACAGGATTTTTATGGCTACACCTTC. As protein: CASSSVGQDFYGYTF.

V usage is TRBV9 and J usage is TRBJ1-2; D not certain. Germline V CDR1 and CDR2: SGDLS, YYNGEE. The CDR3 is 13 residues long. The V gene lost 0 bases and the J gene lost 8 bases, with 11 bases spanning the gap. CDR3: CASSVASPRGYTF. The CDR3 nucleotides read TGTGCCAGCAGCGTAGCTAGTCCGCGGGGCTACACCTTC.

The rearrangement uses TRBV6-5 and TRBJ2-1, with TRBD2 as a possible D gene (6 bases). CDR1 and CDR2 from the germline V gene are MNHEY and SVGAGI. V was pared by 3 bases and J by 6 bases, with 15 bases between. The CDR3 loop spans 15 amino acids. The CDR3 spells CASSYRSVEGNEQFF. The CDR3, as DNA: TGTGCCAGCAGTTATCGAAGTGTGGAGGGCAATGAGCAGTTCTTC.

The CDR3 DNA follows: TGTGCCAGCAGCCCACCGCAGTATGAAAAACTGTTTTTT. Amino acid sequence: CASSPPQYEKLFF. The genes are TRBV7-9 and TRBJ1-4; D gene unclear. Germline V gene data show CDR1 as SEHNR and CDR2 as FQNEAQ (reference sequence). The CDR3 totals 13 residues. Between the trimmed V and J ends, which lost 5 bases and 6 bases, there was a span of 10 bases.

The chain couples TRBV5-6 to TRBJ2-7; D gene ambiguous. V shed 0 bases and J shed 2 bases, with 9 bases lying between them. Germline CDR1 reads SGHDT; CDR2 reads YYEEEE. The length of the CDR3 is 14 residues. The CDR3 DNA follows: TGTGCCAGCAGCTTGGTTCAGGTCCCCTACGAGCAGTACTTC. Its translation is CASSLVQVPYEQYF.

V gene TRBV28 combines with J gene TRBJ1-2; 8 bases align to TRBD1. The trim removed 4 bases at V and 5 bases at J, leaving 9 bases unmatched. CDR1 and CDR2 from the germline V gene are MDHEN and SYDVKM. The CDR3 has 15 amino acids. CDR3 bases: TGTGCCAGCAGTTCCCCAGGGGGCGTCGATTATGGCTACACCTTC. It specifies CASSSPGGVDYGYTF.

The J gene is TRBJ2-7, the V gene TRBV19; 7 bases are a match to TRBD1. V trimming: 7 bases; J trimming: 6 bases; junction bases outside the gene matches: 15. Looked up from germline, CDR1 is LNHDA and CDR2 is SQIVND (reference sequence). CDR3 length: 15 amino acids. The CDR3 reads CASTLSQGGYSEQYF. The CDR3 DNA reads TGTGCCAGTACCCTCAGTCAAGGGGGCTACTCCGAGCAGTACTTC.